These 27 T cell receptor beta chains share one sample of origin, sequenced in a study of blood T cell repertoires in COVID-19. Clones were read by immunoSEQ multiplex PCR, and TCRdb kept only the in-frame ones, dropping some. This table holds 140,000 or so clones, about nine tenths found once. What was sequenced was PBMCs or T cells enriched from blood (not recorded which). The source of these receptors is a man aged 60-69 years who had recovered from COVID-19.

This clone occurred once. The chain recombines TRBV7-6 with TRBJ2-2; 9 nucleotides align to TRBD1. The germline gives CDR1 SGHVS, CDR2 FNYEAQ. This CDR3 is 17 amino acids long. V shed 1 base and J 4 bases; nucleotides not matched to a gene: 7. The CDR3 protein is CASSLERTGVGTGELFF. The CDR3 region has the DNA TGTGCCAGCAGCTTAGAAAGGACAGGGGTTGGCACCGGGGAGCTGTTTTTT.

The genes are TRBV27 and TRBJ2-1, with 7 positions matching TRBD1. The CDR3 has 13 residues. V lost 4 bases to trimming and J lost 9 bases; unmatched junction nucleotides: 6. The germline V gene has CDR1 MNHEY and CDR2 SMNVEV (reference sequence). DNA of the CDR3: TGTGCCAGCAGTTACCGACAGGGAACTGAGCAGTTCTTC. This gives the protein CASSYRQGTEQFF.

The chain combines TRBV12-1 with TRBJ2-5; no DNA check was done on the table's D call, TRBD1. TRBV12-1 is shown as a pseudogene. The length of the CDR3 is 11 residues. CDR3 nucleotides: TGTGCCAGCCAGGGTTCGGAGACCCAGTACTTC. This gives the protein CASQGSETQYF.

Here the CDR3 reads CAWRAGRGSGNTIYF. The CDR3 DNA follows: TGTGCCTGGAGGGCCGGACGGGGCTCTGGAAACACCATATATTTT. The chain employs TRBV30 and TRBJ1-3; no firm D call. This CDR3 is 15 amino acids long. V was clipped by 3 bases and J by 0 bases, with 12 bases between them. Germline CDR1 GTSNPN, CDR2 SVGIG (reference sequence).

The rearrangement joins TRBV19 to TRBJ1-5; maybe TRBD1 (5 bases). The CDR3 consists of 15 residues. With 0 bases removed from V and 5 bases from J, the gap between germline ends came to 11 bases. The germline gives CDR1 LNHDA, CDR2 SQIVND (reference sequence). The CDR3 loop reads CASSIDLSGDQPQHF. DNA of the CDR3: TGTGCCAGTAGTATAGATCTGTCGGGGGATCAGCCCCAGCATTTT.

The chain recombines TRBV7-3 with TRBJ2-3, with 9 nucleotides matching TRBD1. Germline trimming cut 1 base from V and 5 bases from J; bases unmatched to any gene: 7. CDR1 and CDR2 (germline): SGHTA, FQGTGA. This CDR3 is built from 16 residues. The CDR3 DNA reads TGTGCCAGCAGCTTAAAAGGACAGGGGTTGGTAGATACGCAGTATTTT. This translates into CASSLKGQGLVDTQYF.

V and J are TRBV9 and TRBJ2-2, with 13 positions matching TRBD2. This CDR3 has 16 amino acids. The trim removed 3 bases at V and 4 bases at J, leaving 3 bases unmatched. Germline assignment: CDR1 SGDLS and CDR2 YYNGEE. CDR3: CASSGGTSGTTGELFF. The CDR3 region has the DNA TGTGCCAGCAGCGGAGGGACTAGCGGGACCACCGGGGAGCTGTTTTTT.

The chain links TRBV6-2 or TRBV6-3 to TRBJ2-3; 10 positions agree with TRBD2. Germline CDR1 is MNHEY and CDR2 is SVGEGT. Unmatched junction bases numbered 0, after V lost 5 bases and J lost 1 base. The length of the CDR3 is 14 residues. CDR3 DNA sequence: TGTGCCAGCAGTCTAGCGGGGGGCACAGATACGCAGTATTTT. Residues: CASSLAGGTDTQYF.

Worth noting for this clone: Other DNA sequences within the sample encode an identical CDR3. The V call is TRBV5-1, the J call TRBJ1-1; D is unclear. Germline V gives CDR1 SGHRS, CDR2 YFSETQ. The CDR3 length is 14 residues. V was cut by 2 bases and J by 1 base, with 9 bases left in between. Written as DNA, the CDR3 is TGCGCCAGCAGCTTAAGGTCGGGGAACACTGAAGCTTTCTTT. Amino acid sequence: CASSLRSGNTEAFF. The whole variable domain, remainder taken from reference TRBV5-1 and TRBJ1-1, is KAGVTQTPRYLIKTRGQQVTLSCSPISGHRSVSWYQQTPGQGLQFLFEYFSETQRNKGNFPGRFSGRQFSNSRSEMNVSTLELGDSALYLCASSLRSGNTEAFFGQGTRLTVV.

The J gene is TRBJ2-1, the V gene TRBV18; tentative D call: TRBD1 (6 bases). Germline V CDR1 and CDR2: KGHSH, LQKENI. The ends were cut back, 3 bases at V and 14 bases at J, with 20 bases in the middle. CDR3 size: 14 residues. Here the CDR3 reads CASSPATGSDVEFF. Here the CDR3 DNA reads TGTGCCAGCTCACCCGCAACAGGGAGCGACGTGGAGTTCTTC.

The V call is TRBV6-5, the J call TRBJ1-6; 8 positions match TRBD1. The CDR3 is 14 amino acids. The V gene's germline CDR1 is MNHEY and CDR2 SVGAGI. The V segment lost 4 bases and the J segment 9 bases; nucleotides outside the gene matches: 5. The CDR3 DNA reads TGTGCCAGCAGTTCGACAGGGGCGGTTTCACCCCTCCACTTT. This codes for CASSSTGAVSPLHF.

The chain employs TRBV30 and TRBJ1-5; no clear D gene. CDR1 GTSNPN and CDR2 SVGIG come from the germline V gene (reference sequence). This CDR3 is built from 13 residues. V was pared by 5 bases and J by 4 bases, with 12 bases between. The CDR3 coding sequence is TGTGCCTGGGGTGCGGGTTTAAATCAGCCCCAGCATTTT. This encodes CAWGAGLNQPQHF. The full variable domain, rest sourced from reference TRBV30 and TRBJ1-5, is SQTIHQWPATLVQPVGSPLSLECTVEGTSNPNLYWYRQAAGRGLQLLFYSVGIGQISSEVPQNLSASRPQDRQFILSSKKLLLSDSGFYLCAWGAGLNQPQHFGDGTRLSIL.

V usage is TRBV28 and J usage is TRBJ1-3, with 7 nucleotides matching TRBD1. In germline, CDR1 is MDHEN, CDR2 SYDVKM. This CDR3 has 16 residues. J gave up 1 base and V 6 bases, and 9 bases lay outside the gene matches. The CDR3 nucleotides are TGTGCCAGCAGGGTACAGGGGCTGGGGTCTGGAAACACCATATATTTT. The encoded protein is CASRVQGLGSGNTIYF.

The gene calls are TRBV18 and TRBJ1-3, with D hard to call. Looked up from germline, CDR1 is KGHSH and CDR2 is LQKENI. The CDR3 has 17 residues. V lost 1 base, J lost 0 bases, and 13 bases lay in between. In DNA, the CDR3 is TGTGCCAGCTCACCACTCTGGCAGGTCGACTCTGGAAACACCATATATTTT. Protein sequence: CASSPLWQVDSGNTIYF.

The gene calls are TRBV5-1 and TRBJ2-7, with TRBD1 identical over 9 bases. The CDR3 has 17 residues. V lost 0 bases, J lost 6 bases, and 13 bases stayed unmatched. Germline V lookup: CDR1 SGHRS, CDR2 YFSETQ. The CDR3 reads CASSLVSPGTGLSEQYF. In nucleotides, the CDR3 is TGCGCCAGCAGCTTGGTAAGCCCCGGGACAGGGTTAAGCGAGCAGTACTTC.

The rearrangement joins TRBV14 to TRBJ2-7; tentative D call: TRBD2 (5 bases). Germline V CDR1 and CDR2: SGHDN, FVKESK. CDR3 size: 16 residues. V lost 0 bases to trimming and J lost 3 bases, with 15 bases between them. The CDR3 coding sequence is TGTGCCAGCAGCCAAGACCCCTTGGACTCATTCTACGAGCAGTACTTC. Translated: CASSQDPLDSFYEQYF.

The rearrangement links TRBV27 to TRBJ1-5; TRBD1 is a possible D gene (5 bases). V was shortened by 5 bases and J by 5 bases, with 10 bases between the two germline ends. In germline, CDR1 is MNHEY, CDR2 SMNVEV (reference sequence). CDR3 length: 13 residues. CDR3 residues: CASSPDSYQPQHF. The CDR3 DNA follows: TGTGCCAGCAGTCCTGACAGTTATCAGCCCCAGCATTTT.

The chain links TRBV11-3 to TRBJ2-1; 14 nucleotides line up with TRBD2. The CDR3 contains 15 residues. Germline V CDR1 and CDR2: SGHNT, YENEEA. The ends lost 5 bases at V and 9 bases at J; junction bases unmatched: 6. The CDR3 DNA reads as TGTGCCAGCAGCCTGCGGACTAGCGGGAGGATTGAGCAGTTCTTC. Protein product: CASSLRTSGRIEQFF.

V and J are TRBV5-4 and TRBJ1-2, with 10 positions matching TRBD1. J lost 7 bases, V lost 2 bases, and 8 bases had no gene match. CDR3 length equals 15 residues. Germline V gene data show CDR1 as SGHNT and CDR2 as YYREEE (reference sequence). This CDR3 reads CASSFDRGRLSGYTF. The CDR3 DNA reads as TGTGCCAGCAGCTTTGACAGGGGGCGATTATCTGGCTACACCTTC.

V is TRBV29-1 and J is TRBJ1-1, with D possibly matching TRBD1 (6 bases). The CDR3 is made up of 14 amino acids. V was clipped by 0 bases and J by 3 bases, with 11 bases between them. Germline values: CDR1 SQVTM, CDR2 ANQGSEA. CDR3 residues: CSVEEVQGDTEAFF. The CDR3 coding sequence is TGCAGCGTTGAAGAGGTACAGGGTGACACTGAAGCTTTCTTT. The complete variable domain, with remaining parts taken from reference TRBV29-1 and TRBJ1-1, reads SAVISQKPSRDICQRGTSLTIQCQVDSQVTMMFWYRQQPGQSLTLIATANQGSEATYESGFVIDKFPISRPNLTFSTLTVSNMSPEDSSIYLCSVEEVQGDTEAFFGQGTRLTVV.

This chain connects TRBV15 to TRBJ1-6; D remains ambiguous. V was trimmed by 7 bases and J by 7 bases, leaving 11 bases between them. The germline V gene has CDR1 LNHNV and CDR2 YYDKDF (reference sequence). The CDR3 sequence is 13 residues long. The CDR3 protein is CATKPPENSPLHF. The CDR3 DNA sequence: TGTGCCACCAAGCCGCCCGAAAATTCACCCCTCCACTTT.

This clone has only one observation. The V call is TRBV28, the J call TRBJ2-3; 7 positions match TRBD1. Per germline, CDR1 MDHEN and CDR2 SYDVKM. The V segment lost 5 bases and the J segment 4 bases; nucleotides outside the gene matches: 9. The length of the CDR3 is 15 residues. CDR3: CASSGRGFGADTQYF. DNA of the CDR3: TGTGCCAGCAGTGGCAGGGGGTTCGGAGCAGATACGCAGTATTTT.

The genes are TRBV5-5 and TRBJ2-3; TRBD2 aligns across 11 bases. The CDR3 has 17 residues. V was pared by 3 bases and J by 6 bases, with 12 bases of the junction left unmatched. The germline V gene encodes CDR1 SGHKS and CDR2 YYEKEE (reference sequence). For the CDR3, the DNA is TGTGCCAGCAGCTCGTTTCCCGGGACTAGCGGAGGGGATACGCAGTATTTT. Its translation is CASSSFPGTSGGDTQYF.

This sequence joins TRBV5-4 and TRBJ2-5, with D possibly matching TRBD2 (6 bases). Trimming removed 5 bases from V and 5 bases from J, with 10 bases in between. Germline V CDR1 and CDR2: SGHNT, YYREEE (reference sequence). CDR3 length: 12 residues. The CDR3 here is CASSSSAETQYF. The CDR3 bases are TGTGCCAGCAGTTCTAGCGCTGAGACCCAGTACTTC.

The J gene is TRBJ1-1, the V gene TRBV12-3 or TRBV12-4; D is unresolved. The CDR3 covers 13 residues. V was pared by 5 bases and J by 3 bases, with 10 bases between. The chain's CDR3 is CASSPRAHTEAFF. CDR3 nucleotide sequence: TGTGCCAGCAGTCCGAGGGCCCACACTGAAGCTTTCTTT.

The V and J genes are TRBV10-2 and TRBJ1-2, with D unclear. Germline-derived CDR1 and CDR2 are WSHSY and SAAADI. This CDR3 spans 13 amino acids. V was pared by 6 bases and J by 4 bases, with 12 bases between. CDR3 nucleotides: TGCGCCAGCAGCGGTGGGCGGGTCTATGGCTACACCTTC. Translation: CASSGGRVYGYTF.

This clone was counted once. The V and J genes are TRBV11-3 and TRBJ2-1; a weak D match, TRBD2 (6 bases). The germline gives CDR1 SGHNT, CDR2 YENEEA. This CDR3 region has 14 residues. The germline V and J ends were trimmed by 6 bases and 0 bases, with 9 bases remaining between them. The CDR3 bases are TGTGCCAGCAGAAGGGACTCCTCCTACAATGAGCAGTTCTTC. It specifies CASRRDSSYNEQFF.